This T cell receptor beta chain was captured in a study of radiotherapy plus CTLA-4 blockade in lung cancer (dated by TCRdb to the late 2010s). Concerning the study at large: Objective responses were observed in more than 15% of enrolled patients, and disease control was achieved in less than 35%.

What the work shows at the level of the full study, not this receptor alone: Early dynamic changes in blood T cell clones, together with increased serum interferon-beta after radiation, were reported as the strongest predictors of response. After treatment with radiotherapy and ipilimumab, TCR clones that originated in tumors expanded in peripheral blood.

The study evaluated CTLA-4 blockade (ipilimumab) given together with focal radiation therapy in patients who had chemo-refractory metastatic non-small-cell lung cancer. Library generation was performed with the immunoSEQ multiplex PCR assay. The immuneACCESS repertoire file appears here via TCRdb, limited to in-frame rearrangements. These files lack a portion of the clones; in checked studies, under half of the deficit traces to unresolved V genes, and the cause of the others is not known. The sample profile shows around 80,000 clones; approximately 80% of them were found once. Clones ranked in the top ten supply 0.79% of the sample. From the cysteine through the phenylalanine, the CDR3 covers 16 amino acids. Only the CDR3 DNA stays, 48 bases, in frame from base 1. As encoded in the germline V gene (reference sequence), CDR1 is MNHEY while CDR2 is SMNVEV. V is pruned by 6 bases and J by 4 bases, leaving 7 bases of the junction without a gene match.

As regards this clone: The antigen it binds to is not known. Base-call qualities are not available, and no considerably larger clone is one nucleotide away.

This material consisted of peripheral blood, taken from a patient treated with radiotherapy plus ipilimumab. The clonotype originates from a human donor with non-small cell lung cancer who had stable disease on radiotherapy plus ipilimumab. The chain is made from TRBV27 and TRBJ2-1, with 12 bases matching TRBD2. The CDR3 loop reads CASRPSGGASYNEQFF. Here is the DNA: TGTGCCAGCAGACCTAGCGGGGGGGCATCTTACAATGAGCAGTTCTTC.